This TCR beta chain originates from a study of beta chain features in type 1 diabetes. The study's findings and limits: Shortening of TCRB CDR3s, moderate but significant, appeared in all four CD4+ subsets of Type 1 diabetes patients.

Trimming cost V 3 bases and J 5 bases, with 20 bases left between them. This CDR3 contains 16 residues. Germline CDR1 LNHNV, CDR2 YYDKDF (reference sequence). As every portion of the isolated RNA was reverse transcribed, the sequencing read expressed TCRB transcripts. Mean yield for stem cell-like memory T cell samples was approximately 950,000 reads. The assay was immunoSEQ multiplex PCR, and TCRdb's table has in-frame clones only and misses some. This table holds around 15,000 clones, roughly three quarters found once. As to this clone: Its antigen remains unknown.

This TCR was recovered from a woman aged 18-29 years with type 1 diabetes. The chain has TRBV15 and TRBJ2-7; D perhaps matches TRBD1 (5 bases). The source material was stem cell memory CD4+ T cells from blood. CDR3 sequence reads: CATSRTDKRISDEQYF. The DNA of the CDR3 is TGTGCCACCAGCAGGACGGACAAACGGATCTCGGACGAGCAGTACTTC.